What follows describes a single T cell receptor beta chain. Its antigen is still unknown. V lost 3 bases and J 6 bases, leaving 9 bases between the germline ends. The CDR3 runs to 12 residues. Germline CDR1 and CDR2: PRHDT and FYEKMQ (reference sequence). This entry comes from a study of T cell responses to AZD1222 COVID-19 vaccine. Findings and limits, study-wide: CD4 TCRs covered the whole spike, strongest at regions 160-218 and 743-854. Donors skewed white British and female; clonal diversity was possibly underestimated. Per reports, nearly half of all spike-specific TCRs target regions that are unmutated in variants. It was only six AZD1222 recipients who were seropositive at baseline.

Clones were read by immunoSEQ multiplex PCR, and TCRdb kept only the in-frame ones, dropping some. The top ten clones hold 7.9% of a sample with 100,000 to 150,000 clones, around 85% of them seen once. This sequence originates from an adult who received the MenACWY meningococcal vaccine as a control. The chain recombines TRBV13 with TRBJ2-7; D is possibly TRBD1 (7 bases). Here the sequenced sample was peripheral blood, taken 28 days after the second dose of the MenACWY control vaccine. The CDR3 DNA follows: TGTGCCAGCAGCTTCAGGGGGGCCGAGCAGTACTTC. It codes for CASSFRGAEQYF. Variable domain in full (rest from reference TRBV13 and TRBJ2-7): AAGVIQSPRHLIKEKRETATLKCYPIPRHDTVYWYQQGPGQDPQFLISFYEKMQSDKGSIPDRFSAQQFSDYHSELNMSSLELGDSALYFCASSFRGAEQYFGPGTRLTVT.